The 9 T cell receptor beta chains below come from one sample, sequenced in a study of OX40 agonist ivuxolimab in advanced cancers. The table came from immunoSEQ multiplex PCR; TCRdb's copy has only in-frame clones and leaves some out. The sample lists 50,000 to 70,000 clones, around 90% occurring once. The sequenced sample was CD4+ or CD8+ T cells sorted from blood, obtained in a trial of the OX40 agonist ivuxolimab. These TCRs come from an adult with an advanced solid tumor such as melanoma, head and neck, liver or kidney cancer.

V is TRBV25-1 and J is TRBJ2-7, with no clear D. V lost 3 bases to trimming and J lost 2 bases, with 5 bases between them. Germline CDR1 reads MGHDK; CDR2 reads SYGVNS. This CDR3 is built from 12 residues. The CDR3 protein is CASSDMAYEQYF. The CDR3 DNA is TGTGCCAGCAGTGATATGGCCTACGAGCAGTACTTC.

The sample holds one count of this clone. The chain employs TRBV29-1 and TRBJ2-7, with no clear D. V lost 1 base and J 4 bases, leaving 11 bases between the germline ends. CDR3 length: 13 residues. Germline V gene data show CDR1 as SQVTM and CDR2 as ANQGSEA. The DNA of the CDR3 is TGCAGCGTTGAAGGTCGGTGGGATTACGAGCAGTACTTC. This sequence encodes CSVEGRWDYEQYF.

The CDR3: CASSGGGGAVGETQYF. The CDR3 DNA follows: TGTGCCAGCAGTGGCGGCGGGGGGGCGGTAGGGGAGACCCAGTACTTC. The chain links TRBV2 to TRBJ2-5; TRBD2 matches at 9 bases. Germline CDR1 SNHLY, CDR2 FYNNEI. The CDR3 consists of 16 residues. Unmatched junction bases numbered 11, after V lost 4 bases and J lost 5 bases.

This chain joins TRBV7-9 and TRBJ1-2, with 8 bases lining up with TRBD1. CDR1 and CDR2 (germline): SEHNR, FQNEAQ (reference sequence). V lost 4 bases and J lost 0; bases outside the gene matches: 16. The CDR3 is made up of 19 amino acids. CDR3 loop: CASSSQDRERSNPNYGYTF. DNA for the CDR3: TGTGCCAGCAGCTCTCAGGACAGGGAGCGATCAAACCCTAACTATGGCTACACCTTC.

CDR3 sequence (DNA): TGTGCCAGCCGTACAACGGGGGAAGCTTTCTTT. It encodes CASRTTGEAFF. V usage is TRBV2 and J usage is TRBJ1-1; D not certain. Trimming removed 8 bases at V and 8 bases at J, with 12 bases between. The CDR3 runs 11 residues. CDR1 is SNHLY and CDR2 is FYNNEI in the germline V gene.

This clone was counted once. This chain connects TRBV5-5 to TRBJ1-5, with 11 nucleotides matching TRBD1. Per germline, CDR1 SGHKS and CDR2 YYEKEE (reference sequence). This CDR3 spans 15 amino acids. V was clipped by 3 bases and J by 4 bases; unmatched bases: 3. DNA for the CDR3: TGTGCCAGCAGCTCCGGGACAGGGGGGAATCAGCCCCAGCATTTT. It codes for CASSSGTGGNQPQHF. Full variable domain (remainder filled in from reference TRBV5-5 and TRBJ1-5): DAGVTQSPTHLIKTRGQQVTLRCSPISGHKSVSWYQQVLGQGPQFIFQYYEKEERGRGNFPDRFSARQFPNYSSELNVNALLLGDSALYLCASSSGTGGNQPQHFGDGTRLSIL.

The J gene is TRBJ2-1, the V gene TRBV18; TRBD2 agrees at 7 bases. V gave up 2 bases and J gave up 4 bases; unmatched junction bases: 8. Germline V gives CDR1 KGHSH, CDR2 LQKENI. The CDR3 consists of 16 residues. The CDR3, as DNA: TGTGCCAGCTCACCAGGGCTAGCGGAAAGATACAATGAGCAGTTCTTC. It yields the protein CASSPGLAERYNEQFF. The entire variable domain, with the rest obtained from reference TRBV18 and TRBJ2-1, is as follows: NAGVMQNPRHLVRRRGQEARLRCSPMKGHSHVYWYRQLPEEGLKFMVYLQKENIIDESGMPKERFSAEFPKEGPSILRIQQVVRGDSAAYFCASSPGLAERYNEQFFGPGTRLTVL.

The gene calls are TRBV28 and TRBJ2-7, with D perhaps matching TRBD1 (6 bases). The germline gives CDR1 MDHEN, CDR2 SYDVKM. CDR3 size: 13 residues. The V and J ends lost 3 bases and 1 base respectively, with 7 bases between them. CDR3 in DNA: TGTGCCAGCAGTTTCGGACAGTCCTACGAGCAGTACGTC. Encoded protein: CASSFGQSYEQYV.

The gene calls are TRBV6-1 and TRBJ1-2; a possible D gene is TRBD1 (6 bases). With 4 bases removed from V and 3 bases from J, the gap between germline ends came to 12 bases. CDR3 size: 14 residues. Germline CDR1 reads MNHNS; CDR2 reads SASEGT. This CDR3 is CASSGAGGHYGYTF. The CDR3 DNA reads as TGTGCCAGCAGTGGGGCGGGGGGCCACTATGGCTACACCTTC.